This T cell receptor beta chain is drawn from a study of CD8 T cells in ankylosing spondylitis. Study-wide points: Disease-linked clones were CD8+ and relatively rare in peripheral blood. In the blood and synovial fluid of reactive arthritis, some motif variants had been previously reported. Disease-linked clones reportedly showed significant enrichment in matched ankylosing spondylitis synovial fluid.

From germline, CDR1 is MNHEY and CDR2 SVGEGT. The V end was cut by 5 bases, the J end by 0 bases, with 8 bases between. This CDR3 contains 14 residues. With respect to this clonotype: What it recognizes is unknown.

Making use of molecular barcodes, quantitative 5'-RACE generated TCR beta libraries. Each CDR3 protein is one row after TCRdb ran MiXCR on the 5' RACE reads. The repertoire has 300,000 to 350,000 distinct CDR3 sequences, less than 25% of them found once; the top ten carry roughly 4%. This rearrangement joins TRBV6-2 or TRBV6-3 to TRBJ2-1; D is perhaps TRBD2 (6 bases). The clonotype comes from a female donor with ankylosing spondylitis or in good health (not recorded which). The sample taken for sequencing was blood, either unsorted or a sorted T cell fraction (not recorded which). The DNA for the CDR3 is TGTGCCAGCAGTAGCGGGTTCTCCTACAATGAGCAGTTCTTC. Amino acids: CASSSGFSYNEQFF.